Listed below are T cell receptor beta chains from one sample, sequenced in a study of blood T cell repertoires in COVID-19. The assay was immunoSEQ multiplex PCR, and TCRdb's table has in-frame clones only and misses some. In the table there are 150,000 to 200,000 clones, roughly 82% of which are singletons. What was sequenced was peripheral blood. These receptors came from a woman aged 25 to 45 with acute or convalescent COVID-19. Each CDR3 is given with its conserved first and last residue. The D gene is left open where the match is weak. Some rows mark clone size as missing; the rest say once, few, many or name a class of expanded clone.

TRBJ1-2,.,.,TRBV30,TGTGCCTGGAGTGTAGAGGCTAACTATGGCTACACCTTC,CAWSVEANYGYTF
TRBJ2-7,.,.,TRBV19,TGTGCCAGTCAAGGGGACTTTTACGAGCAGTACTTC,CASQGDFYEQYF
TRBJ2-7,many,.,TRBV27,TGTGCCAGCAGTTTCGAAGGACTTAGCTCCTACGAGCAGTACTTC,CASSFEGLSSYEQYF
TRBJ1-1,.,.,TRBV29-1,TGCAGCGTTGAAGAAAGCGCGGCGGCTGAAGCTTTCTTT,CSVEESAAAEAFF
TRBJ2-7,.,TRBD2,TRBV7-2,TGTGCCAGCAGCCAGTCGGGGGGGCCCTACGAGCAGTACTTC,CASSQSGGPYEQYF
TRBJ2-3,.,TRBD1,TRBV5-6,TGTGCCAGCAGCTTGGGACAGGGGTACACAGATACGCAGTATTTT,CASSLGQGYTDTQYF
TRBJ1-4,.,.,TRBV28,TGTGCCAGCAGTTTACTCCCCGTAAGGGGTAATGAAAAACTGTTTTTT,CASSLLPVRGNEKLFF
TRBJ2-5,few,TRBD2,TRBV2,TGTGCCAGCAGAAGACTAGCGGGGGGACGGGAGACCCAGTACTTC,CASRRLAGGRETQYF
TRBJ2-7,.,.,TRBV6-5,TGTGCCAGCAGCCCGTTTAGGCTAGCCTCCTACGAGCAGTACTTC,CASSPFRLASYEQYF
TRBJ1-1,.,.,TRBV28,TGTGCCAGCAGTCCCCCGGACAGGAACACTGAAGCTTTCTTT,CASSPPDRNTEAFF
TRBJ1-5,.,.,TRBV28,TGTGCCAGCAGAGAAGGAGGCCCGGTTCAGCCCCAGCATTTT,CASREGGPVQPQHF
TRBJ2-3,once,TRBD1,TRBV12-5,TGTGCTAGTGGTTTGGGGACAGGGGGTATCACAGATACGCAGTATTTT,CASGLGTGGITDTQYF
TRBJ2-2,.,.,TRBV4-2,TGTGCCAGCAGCCAACAGGAGAACACCGGGGAGCTGTTTTTT,CASSQQENTGELFF
TRBJ1-2,.,TRBD1,TRBV7-8,TGTGCCAGCAGCCCGGACAGGGTAAACGGCTACACCTTC,CASSPDRVNGYTF
TRBJ1-5,.,.,TRBV12-3/TRBV12-4,TGTGCCAGCCGGATGGAGAATCAGCCCCAGCATTTT,CASRMENQPQHF
TRBJ1-2,.,.,TRBV11-2,TGTGCCAGCAGCTTAAACGGTGGAGGGGGGGCAGGGCGATATGGCTACACCTTC,CASSLNGGGGAGRYGYTF
TRBJ2-1,.,.,TRBV11-2,TGTGCCAGCACCTCCCACAATGAGCAGTTCTTC,CASTSHNEQFF
TRBJ2-5,.,.,TRBV6-4,TGTGCCAGCAGCCCGACAGGACAACAAGAGACCCAGTACTTC,CASSPTGQQETQYF
TRBJ1-5,once,.,TRBV29-1,TGCAGCGTTGGCGGCGGGGGGAGTGATCAGCCCCAGCATTTT,CSVGGGGSDQPQHF
TRBJ1-4,.,.,TRBV14,TGTGCCAGCAGCCAACCCGCGGCAACTAATGAAAAACTGTTTTTT,CASSQPAATNEKLFF
TRBJ2-7,.,TRBD2,TRBV14,TGTGCCAGCAGCCAAAACCCACCCGCCGGGGGGGACGGGCAGTACTTC,CASSQNPPAGGDGQYF
TRBJ1-4,.,.,TRBV14,TGTGCCAGCAGCCAAGAATTGGGGGGGCTGGGCGAAAAACTGTTTTTT,CASSQELGGLGEKLFF
TRBJ2-5,few,TRBD2,TRBV14,TGTGCCAGCAGCCAATTGCCCGGACTAGCCGAAGAGACCCAGTACTTC,CASSQLPGLAEETQYF
TRBJ2-2,.,.,TRBV6-4,TGTGCCACCCAGGAATTAAACACCGGGGAGCTGTTTTTT,CATQELNTGELFF
TRBJ1-6,.,TRBD1,TRBV28,TGTGCCAGCAGTTTTCGGGACAGAGGGAACGCGGCCCTCCACTTT,CASSFRDRGNAALHF
TRBJ2-5,.,TRBD2,TRBV4-2,TGTGCCAGCAGCCAAGTTGGACCGGGACTACAGCAAGAGACCCAGTACTTC,CASSQVGPGLQQETQYF
TRBJ1-4,.,.,TRBV2,TGTGCCAGCAGTGAAGGAGGTTGGGCTAATGAAAAACTGTTTTTT,CASSEGGWANEKLFF
TRBJ2-1,.,TRBD2,TRBV4-3,TGCGCCAGCAGCCAAGCGGCTAGCGGCCGCTACAATGAGCAGTTCTTC,CASSQAASGRYNEQFF
TRBJ1-1,few,.,TRBV19,TGTGCCAGTAGGATACAGGGCGTTCGGAACACTGAAGCTTTCTTT,CASRIQGVRNTEAFF